What follows describes a single TCR beta chain. The antigen this receptor binds is unknown. Base qualities are not provided; no much larger clone lies one nucleotide away. Using the deep immunoSEQ assay, TCR CDR3 regions were amplified from genomic DNA by multiplex PCR. Extracted genomic DNA from each cell subset was distributed evenly across all wells of several immunoSEQ 96-well plates, and each plate was treated as a replicate. For sorted subsets, each replicate PCR was loaded with roughly 0.2 ug genomic DNA, equivalent to 30,000 to 35,000 T cell genomes. Purified libraries were measured with a Qubit 3.0 fluorometer, size-checked on a Bioanalyzer 2100, and measured again with the KAPA Library Quantification kit. Each immunoSEQ 96-well plate was sequenced on its own single-read 150-cycle Illumina NextSeq 550 flow cell. From the authors' description of their analysis: Because only junctional sequences without quality scores were contained in the immunoSEQ output, filtering matching that applied to full-length reads could not be performed. Sequences were annotated with PyIR, a Python wrapper for IgBLAST v1.9, and V/J genes and CDR3 were assigned using IMGT germline references. Any read was removed if the V/J assignment was weak (E-value above 1e-6), the CDR3 was missing, or the read contained stop codons, out-of-frame junctions, or ambiguous translated residues. V3J clonotypes were defined as sequences sharing an identical inferred V gene, J gene, and CDR3 amino acid sequence. Percentage overlap between repertoires was calculated by dividing the number of shared unique clonotypes by the size of the smaller repertoire. RTK rarefaction, the Chao1 estimator, and Recon v2.1 estimates of unobserved clonotypes were used to assess repertoire richness. Generation probabilities were computed with OLGA for all TCRbeta clonotypes obtained by the gDNA method from several donors. Drawn from immuneACCESS, this table holds only the in-frame rearrangements with V and J called that TCRdb kept. Clones are partly lost; checked studies trace under half to an unresolved V gene and leave the rest unexplained. The V and J calls and clone size were taken over from that table, and D and trimming were inferred from the DNA. The sample table holds some 580,000 clones, of which more than 95% were seen once. The ten biggest clones cover approximately 0.057% of the sample.

This sample was taken from a study of shared clonotypes between healthy human individuals (dated by TCRdb to 2020 to 2022). Concerning the study at large: A couple of women and three men aged 18 to 49 years were included in the cohort. To estimate repertoire size and how much clonotypes are shared between individuals, the study performed deep sequencing of blood TCR repertoires from a few healthy adults. Libraries were prepared and TCR repertoires were sequenced by different laboratories using diverse techniques, in order to increase sequencing depth and limit assay-specific biases. Each donor's leukapheresis produced roughly between roughly 0.85 and 9.5 billion PBMCs. For each donor, CD4 naive and CD4 memory were each run on three plates, CD8 naive on two plates, and CD8 memory on one plate.

Donors were healthy HIV-negative adults with no recently reported acute infections or vaccinations. Only Caucasian adults living in Nashville, Tennessee, USA were represented among the donors. Magnetic negative selection was used to enrich CD4+ T cells, after which naive cells were positively selected on CD45RA and the negative fraction became the memory subset. Blood was obtained by leukapheresis, after which PBMCs were separated by Ficoll-Histopaque density gradient centrifugation and cryopreserved in liquid nitrogen vapor phase. Analytical flow cytometry was used to check the purity and quantity of every magnetically sorted T cell population. Genomic DNA was isolated from each sorted fraction and quantified by UV absorbance on a Nanodrop 2000c. The paper as a whole reports these results and caveats: Because the study included only a small number of donors, the genetic and exposure-history diversity represented was limited. Estimated clonotype richness was generally larger for naive than for memory subsets. Sampling was limited to blood, and TCR repertoires in tissue likely differ from TCR repertoires in blood. Incomplete sequencing was indicated by rarefaction of sorted-subset datasets, despite the large sequencing depth. Sharing across a few donors was observed for about 5% of naive CD4, over 3% of naive CD8, 2% to 2.5% of memory CD4, and roughly 0.4% of memory CD8 clonotypes. Higher generation probabilities were observed for clonotypes shared by all four sorted-subset donors than for non-shared clonotypes. Based on pairwise subsampling, the degree of clonotype sharing among donors was expected to be affected by sequencing depth.

The source material was naive CD4+ T cells sorted from blood. The cell subset or site label, read with the paper, signifies: CD45RA+ positively selected. This sequence was found in a woman in her twenties or thirties in good health.

CDR3 protein: CASSPPAGPVYEQYF. The bases are TGTGCCAGCAGTCCCCCCGCAGGGCCGGTATACGAGCAGTACTTC. The sequence links TRBV28 to TRBJ2-7; TRBD1 is perhaps the D gene, given 5 matching bases. V is cut by 5 bases and J by 4 bases, and the space between the germline ends is 18 bases. Including the terminal cysteine and phenylalanine, the CDR3 comprises 15 residues. Left in the record is the CDR3 DNA by itself, 45 bases read in frame from the first base. CDR1 and CDR2 were assigned from the germline V gene as MDHEN and SYDVKM.